These 18 T cell receptor beta chains share one sample of origin, sequenced in a study of blood T cell repertoires in COVID-19. Here immunoSEQ multiplex PCR was the method, and the copy in TCRdb shows in-frame clones only, minus some. Of 95,000 to 110,000 clones in the sample, 70% to 90% were seen once. The specimen sequenced was peripheral blood. These receptors came from a man aged 50-60 years in a cohort sampled during active COVID-19.

This chain links TRBV11-2 with TRBJ2-2, with D maybe TRBD2 (6 bases). The CDR3 spans 15 residues. Germline-derived CDR1 and CDR2 are SGHAT and FQNNGV. Trimming shortened V by 5 bases and J by 11 bases, and 21 bases separated the two germline ends. The chain's CDR3 is CASSRNGGMIIELFF. In nucleotides, the CDR3 is TGTGCCAGCAGCCGCAACGGGGGAATGATAATAGAGCTGTTTTTT.

The J gene is TRBJ1-4, the V gene TRBV6-5; possibly TRBD1 for D (5 bases). V lost 7 bases, J lost 7 bases, and 16 bases lay in between. This CDR3 has 14 amino acids. Germline V gene lookup returns CDR1 MNHEY and CDR2 SVGAGI. The DNA of the CDR3 is TGTGCCAGCACCCCCTATAGCGGGGGTGAAAAACTGTTTTTT. This sequence encodes CASTPYSGGEKLFF.

The chain uses TRBV6-2 or TRBV6-3 and TRBJ1-1, with a possible D match to TRBD1 (5 bases). Germline V gives CDR1 MNHEY, CDR2 SVGEGT. V was cut by 3 bases and J by 7 bases, with 12 bases left in between. The CDR3 sequence is 13 residues long. This CDR3 is CASSYGGGGEAFF. The CDR3 nucleotides read TGTGCCAGCAGTTATGGGGGGGGAGGTGAAGCTTTCTTT.

CDR3 sequence (DNA): TGTGCCAGCAGCTTTCTGGGGGCTATAATAAATGAGCAGTTCTTC. It codes for CASSFLGAIINEQFF. The rearrangement joins TRBV7-3 to TRBJ2-1; TRBD1 might be the D (6 bases). There are 15 residues in the CDR3. CDR1 and CDR2 from the germline V gene are SGHTA and FQGTGA. Trimming cost V 3 bases and J 7 bases, with 16 bases left between them.

This clone was seen only once. The chain combines TRBV29-1 with TRBJ1-5; D is unresolved. From germline, CDR1 is SQVTM and CDR2 ANQGSEA. Deletions cut 4 bases from V and 2 bases from J, with 9 bases between. The CDR3 has 13 amino acids. The CDR3 loop is CSVGTAGNQPQHF. CDR3 bases: TGCAGCGTTGGCACAGCCGGCAATCAGCCCCAGCATTTT.

V usage is TRBV7-8 and J usage is TRBJ2-1, with 9 bases fitting TRBD2. The trim removed 2 bases at V and 7 bases at J, leaving 9 bases unmatched. This CDR3 spans 16 amino acids. CDR1 and CDR2 from the germline V gene are SGHVS and FQNEAQ. The CDR3 loop reads CASSLLAGRRGNEQFF. CDR3 nucleotide sequence: TGTGCCAGCAGCTTACTAGCGGGACGAAGGGGTAATGAGCAGTTCTTC.

CDR3 amino acids: CASSRAGARGNTIYF. DNA for the CDR3: TGTGCCAGCAGCCGCGCGGGGGCTCGTGGAAACACCATATATTTT. The rearrangement joins TRBV3-1 (or the pseudogene TRBV3-2) to TRBJ1-3, with D maybe TRBD1 (6 bases). This CDR3 has 15 residues. V was pared by 4 bases and J by 3 bases, with 13 bases between. Germline CDR1 LGHDT, CDR2 YNNKEL (reference sequence).

A single count supports this clone. V and J are TRBV7-8 and TRBJ2-3; the D gene is possibly TRBD1 (5 bases). Germline CDR1 SGHVS, CDR2 FQNEAQ. Trimming took 3 bases from V and 4 from J, leaving 11 bases between them. This CDR3 has 14 residues. CDR3 residues: CASSFGAGPDTQYF. CDR3 in DNA: TGTGCCAGCAGCTTTGGGGCAGGGCCAGATACGCAGTATTTT. The complete variable domain, with remaining parts taken from reference TRBV7-8 and TRBJ2-3, reads GAGVSQSPRYKVAKRGQDVALRCDPISGHVSLFWYQQALGQGPEFLTYFQNEAQLDKSGLPSDRFFAERPEGSVSTLKIQRTQQEDSAVYLCASSFGAGPDTQYFGPGTRLTVL.

The chain links TRBV15 to TRBJ2-7; 8 bases map to TRBD2. Germline V lookup: CDR1 LNHNV, CDR2 YYDKDF (reference sequence). CDR3 length: 15 residues. V lost 5 bases and J lost 1; bases outside the gene matches: 7. CDR3 amino acids: CATSPHAGGSYEQYF. DNA for the CDR3: TGTGCCACCAGCCCCCACGCGGGGGGATCCTACGAGCAGTACTTC.

A single count supports this clone. The chain has TRBV4-2 and TRBJ2-2; 7 positions match TRBD1. CDR3 length: 14 residues. Per germline, CDR1 LGHNA and CDR2 YNFKEQ. The V segment lost 4 bases and the J segment 4 bases; nucleotides outside the gene matches: 3. The CDR3, as DNA: TGTGCCAGCAGCCCGGGACAGCTCACCGGGGAGCTGTTTTTT. Translation: CASSPGQLTGELFF.

The chain joins TRBV5-6 to TRBJ1-6, with D possibly TRBD1 on 5 matching bases. The CDR3 length is 16 residues. V dropped 3 bases and J dropped 8 bases, with 18 bases sitting between them. From germline, CDR1 is SGHDT and CDR2 YYEEEE. The CDR3 loop reads CASSWGVGPGHSPLHF. The DNA for the CDR3 is TGTGCCAGCAGCTGGGGGGTCGGGCCCGGACATTCACCCCTCCACTTT.

The chain couples TRBV11-1 to TRBJ1-4; D remains ambiguous. CDR1 is SGHAT, CDR2 FQDESV, per germline (reference sequence). V was clipped by 5 bases and J by 8 bases, with 9 bases between them. CDR3 length equals 12 residues. As DNA, the CDR3 is TGTGCCAGCAGCCGGCGCGGGGAAAAACTGTTTTTT. As protein: CASSRRGEKLFF.

This clone was counted once. The chain is built from TRBV5-4 and TRBJ2-3; 9 bases match TRBD2. The CDR3 sequence is 17 residues long. V shed 6 bases, J shed 4 bases, and the junction held 15 bases outside the gene matches. Germline CDR1 reads SGHNT; CDR2 reads YYREEE (reference sequence). The CDR3 reads CASTLGESRGGADTQYF. The CDR3 DNA follows: TGTGCCAGCACCCTGGGGGAAAGTCGCGGGGGGGCAGATACGCAGTATTTT.

Only a few counts were recorded for this clone. The V gene is TRBV7-9, the J gene TRBJ2-1; tentatively, D is TRBD1 (6 bases). Germline CDR1 and CDR2: SEHNR and FQNEAQ (reference sequence). This CDR3 is built from 15 residues. Deletions cut 5 bases from V and 4 bases from J, with 15 bases between. The CDR3 reads CASSPRDTIYNEQFF. The CDR3 DNA reads TGTGCCAGCAGCCCACGGGACACAATATACAATGAGCAGTTCTTC.

V usage is TRBV6-2 or TRBV6-3 and J usage is TRBJ2-7; 9 bases agree with TRBD1. After removal of 0 bases from V and 2 bases from J, the junction contained 8 bases not matched to a gene. The germline gives CDR1 MNHEY, CDR2 SVGEGT. The CDR3 is 17 residues long. DNA for the CDR3: TGTGCCAGCAGTTACTCCGACGGGACAGGGAAAGCCTACGAGCAGTACTTC. This encodes CASSYSDGTGKAYEQYF.

This chain uses TRBV27 with TRBJ1-1; D gene uncertain. This CDR3 spans 11 amino acids. CDR1 is MNHEY and CDR2 is SMNVEV in the germline V gene (reference sequence). The V end was cut by 5 bases, the J end by 11 bases, with 12 bases between. The CDR3 is CASSMGRSAFF. The CDR3 nucleotides are TGTGCCAGCAGTATGGGGAGATCCGCTTTCTTT.

This chain uses TRBV27 with TRBJ1-2, with D possibly being TRBD1 (5 bases). The V gene lost 3 bases and the J gene lost 7 bases, with 15 bases spanning the gap. The CDR3 has 14 amino acids. CDR1 MNHEY and CDR2 SMNVEV come from the germline V gene (reference sequence). CDR3 in amino acids: CASSFNSGEGGYTF. CDR3 DNA: TGTGCCAGCAGTTTCAACTCGGGGGAGGGTGGCTACACCTTC.

The CDR3 loop is CASSSTGRIEQYF. The DNA of the CDR3 is TGTGCCAGCAGCTCCACTGGGAGGATCGAGCAGTACTTC. V and J are TRBV13 and TRBJ2-7, with a tentative D call TRBD2 (6 bases). The germline gives CDR1 PRHDT, CDR2 FYEKMQ (reference sequence). The length of the CDR3 is 13 residues. Trimming removed 4 bases at V and 6 bases at J, with 13 bases between. The variable domain in full, with the rest retrieved from reference TRBV13 and TRBJ2-7, is AAGVIQSPRHLIKEKRETATLKCYPIPRHDTVYWYQQGPGQDPQFLISFYEKMQSDKGSIPDRFSAQQFSDYHSELNMSSLELGDSALYFCASSSTGRIEQYFGPGTRLTVT.